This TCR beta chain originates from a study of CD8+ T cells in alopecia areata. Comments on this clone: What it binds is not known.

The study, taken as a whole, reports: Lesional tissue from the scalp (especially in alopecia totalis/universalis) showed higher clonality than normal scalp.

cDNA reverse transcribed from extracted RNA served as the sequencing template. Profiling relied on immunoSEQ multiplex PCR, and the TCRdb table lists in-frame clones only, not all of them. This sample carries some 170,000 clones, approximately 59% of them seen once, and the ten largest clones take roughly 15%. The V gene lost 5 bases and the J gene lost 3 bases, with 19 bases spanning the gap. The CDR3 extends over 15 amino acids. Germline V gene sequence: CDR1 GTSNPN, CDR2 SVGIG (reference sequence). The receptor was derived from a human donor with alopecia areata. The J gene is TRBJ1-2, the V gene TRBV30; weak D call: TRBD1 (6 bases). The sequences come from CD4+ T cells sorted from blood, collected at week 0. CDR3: CAWVGRGGSDYGYTF. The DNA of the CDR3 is TGTGCCTGGGTTGGTAGGGGGGGGAGTGACTATGGCTACACCTTC.